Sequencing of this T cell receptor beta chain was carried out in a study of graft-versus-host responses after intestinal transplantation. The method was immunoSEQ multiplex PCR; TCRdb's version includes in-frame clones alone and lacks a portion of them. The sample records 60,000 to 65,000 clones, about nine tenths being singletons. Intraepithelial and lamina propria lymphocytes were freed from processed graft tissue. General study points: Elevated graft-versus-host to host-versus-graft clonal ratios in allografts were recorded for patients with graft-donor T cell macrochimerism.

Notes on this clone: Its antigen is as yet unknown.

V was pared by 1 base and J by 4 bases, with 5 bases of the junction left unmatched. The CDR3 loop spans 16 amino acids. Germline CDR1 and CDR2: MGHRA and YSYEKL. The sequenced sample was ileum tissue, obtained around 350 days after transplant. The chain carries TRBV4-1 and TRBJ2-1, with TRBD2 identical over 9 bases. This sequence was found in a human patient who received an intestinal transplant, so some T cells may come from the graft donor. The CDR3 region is CASSQGLRGGYNEQFF. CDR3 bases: TGCGCCAGCAGCCAAGGGTTGCGGGGGGGGTACAATGAGCAGTTCTTC.